A selection of T cell receptor beta chains follows, all from one sample in a study of cytomegalovirus exposure and HLA in healthy donors. The data were produced by immunoSEQ multiplex PCR, yet TCRdb's version contains in-frame clones alone and is incomplete. The sample has roughly 110,000 clones, 65% to 80% seen once; the top ten hold 2% to 3%. Sequenced sample: PBMCs. These TCRs come from a female donor in good health and CMV-seronegative. The CDR3 runs from the conserved cysteine through the conserved F or W. D genes are given only for firm matches.

TRBJ2-3,TRBD2,TRBV6-1,CASSVPGLAMDTQYF
TRBJ2-1,.,TRBV6-1,CASSGQLANEQFF
TRBJ1-1,TRBD1,TRBV18,CASSSGQGASTEAFF
TRBJ1-1,TRBD1,TRBV29-1,CSVGGQGGEAFF
TRBJ2-1,.,TRBV9,CASSPGTRAEQFF
TRBJ2-1,.,TRBV6-1,CASSEADRSHNEQFF
TRBJ2-1,.,TRBV5-1,CASSEGNEQFF
.,.,TRBV18,CASSQLQGESEQYF
TRBJ1-5,.,TRBV30,CAWSSGAVQPQHF
TRBJ2-1,.,TRBV29-1,CSVGRVGNEQFF
TRBJ1-5,.,TRBV30,CAWSRETIQPQHF
TRBJ2-5,TRBD2,TRBV5-1,CASSLAGPGGRETQYF
TRBJ1-1,TRBD1,TRBV6-1,CASRIDRATNTEAFF
TRBJ1-3,TRBD1,TRBV7-4,CASSPGNYRGLSGNTIYF
.,TRBD1,TRBV10-3,CAISESEDRAHEQYF
TRBJ1-6,.,TRBV2,CASSEFRGDNSPLHF
TRBJ1-1,.,TRBV6-5,CASSTGGNTEAFF
TRBJ2-5,TRBD1,TRBV7-8,CASSSGQGGGETQYF
TRBJ2-7,.,TRBV2,CASSDQGQNYEQYF
TRBJ2-5,TRBD1,TRBV11-2,CASSSQGRVWETQYF
TRBJ1-5,.,TRBV6-9,CASSYPGWVSNQPQHF
TRBJ1-6,TRBD1,TRBV6-6,CASRRQGGSPLHF
TRBJ1-2,.,TRBV9,CASSPSASTGIYGYTF
TRBJ1-5,.,TRBV2,CASSRTPQGNQPQHF
TRBJ2-3,.,TRBV19,CASSTRAGMESDTQYF
TRBJ1-2,TRBD1,TRBV29-1,CSVLTGGDGYTF
TRBJ2-2,TRBD1,TRBV5-8,CASSFIGLQGWVTGELFF
TRBJ1-1,TRBD1,TRBV27,CASSFFLGGEPTLEAFF
TRBJ1-2,TRBD1,TRBV29-1,CSVLSILGQGGQNYGYTF
TRBJ2-3,.,TRBV19,CASSIDLEDTDTQYF
TRBJ1-2,.,TRBV6-6,CASSYSETEGYTF
TRBJ2-2,TRBD2,TRBV13,CVSSLVSSGGNTGELFF
TRBJ1-3,.,TRBV7-9,CASSLSPPNRSGNTIYF
TRBJ1-2,.,TRBV2,CASTTGTAKGEGYTF
TRBJ1-5,.,TRBV9,CASSAGGSSNQPQHF
TRBJ1-5,.,TRBV6-1,CASSESGGGPQHF
TRBJ2-7,TRBD2,TRBV4-2,CASSQDLAGTYEQYF
TRBJ1-5,.,TRBV6-1,CASSVSAARGNQPQHF
TRBJ2-3,TRBD2,TRBV7-2,CASSLVAGGADTQYF
TRBJ1-3,TRBD1,TRBV7-2,CASSWDSLNSGNTIYF
TRBJ1-5,.,TRBV5-6,CASSRWTDRLPSF
TRBJ2-7,TRBD1,TRBV5-4,CASSSRDRNSGEQYF
TRBJ2-1,TRBD2,TRBV5-1,CASSSAGWGEQFF
TRBJ1-2,.,TRBV5-4,CASSLFTVGGYTF
TRBJ1-2,.,TRBV6-1,CASSEQTFQGGYTF
TRBJ1-1,TRBD1,TRBV4-1,CASSQVGGGIAFF
TRBJ1-6,.,TRBV6-6,CASRQGINSPLHF
TRBJ2-3,TRBD2,TRBV7-8,CASSPSGGDSTDTQYF
TRBJ1-4,TRBD1,TRBV12-5,CASGLPRDSYATNEKLFF
TRBJ2-3,.,TRBV9,CASSVRLQTSTDTQYF
TRBJ1-1,.,TRBV5-1,CASSLEVLGGAVNTEAFF
TRBJ1-2,TRBD1,TRBV10-1,CATETTGMPNYGYTF